The sequence of this T cell receptor (beta chain) was determined in a study of T cells in tuberculosis. About the study: IGRA-negative adolescents, IGRA-positive adolescents with latent tuberculosis and adults with active tuberculosis formed this South African cohort. Blood was taken before or within 7 days of anti-tuberculosis therapy. Study-wide results and limits: Smaller distances to GMM-specific TCRs suggested their expansion in active tuberculosis. Active tuberculosis cases were adults; controls were adolescents.

Sequencing used immunoSEQ multiplex PCR; TCRdb keeps in-frame clones, though not all of them. Of over 30,000 clones in the sample, 93% were seen once. Time point noted: new active TB diagnosis, blood taken before or within 7 days of starting treatment. A word on this clone: Its specificity is unknown.

J lost 1 base, V lost 4 bases, and 6 bases had no gene match. The CDR3 totals 15 residues. Germline CDR1 is SGHRS and CDR2 is YFSETQ. The chain recombines TRBV5-1 with TRBJ2-3, with 7 bases aligning to TRBD1. The TCR sequence derives from an adult with tuberculosis. Sequenced material: PBMCs, taken at tuberculosis diagnosis. The CDR3 region is CASSNRQGRTDTQYF. Here the CDR3 DNA reads TGCGCCAGCAGCAACCGACAGGGCCGCACAGATACGCAGTATTTT.